The source of this T cell receptor (beta chain) is a study of T-cell reconstitution after alpha-beta-depleted transplantation in children. The germline gives CDR1 ENHRY, CDR2 SYGVKD. Trimming took off 11 bases at V and 5 bases at J, with 25 bases between the two ends. The CDR3 spans 15 residues. This sample's TCRbeta library carried unique molecular identifier barcodes. One entry per CDR3 protein, called by TCRdb with MiXCR from the PCR reads. The sample holds fewer than 550,000 distinct CDR3 sequences, 11% seen once. J is TRBJ2-7 and V is TRBV10-3; D could derive from TRBD1 or TRBD2 (6 bases each). Sequences were derived from PBMCs, mostly from graft donor cells, sampled 180 days after TCRalphabeta/CD19-depleted stem cell transplant. This TCR was sampled from a female patient aged 2 to 10 who had a stem cell transplant for aplastic anemia, so the T cells may come from the graft donor. The CDR3 bases are TGTGCCCTTTCGGGCCCGGGGGCAGGGGAAAACGAGCAGTACTTC. As protein: CALSGPGAGENEQYF.